The clone carrying this T cell receptor beta chain was seen a few times. No antigen is known for it. The data were obtained in a study of beta chain features in type 1 diabetes. V gave up 0 bases and J gave up 5 bases; unmatched junction bases: 3. Germline CDR1 is SGHTA and CDR2 is FQGNSA. CDR3 size: 14 residues. Sorted populations all had greater than 98% purity. General observations from the study: Within the patient group, naive, central memory and Treg TCRB repertoires appeared more similar to each other than within healthy donors. More deletions and fewer insertions at VDJ junctions were seen in type 1 diabetes patients.

Expressed TCRB transcripts were sequenced, since all the RNA that had been isolated was reverse transcribed. Method: immunoSEQ multiplex PCR; TCRdb's copy keeps in-frame clones and lacks some. This table has around 290,000 clones, approximately 8.1% appearing once. The sequence derives from a woman between 18 and 29 years old in good health. The V gene is TRBV7-2, the J gene TRBJ2-5, with 7 bases that match TRBD1. The material sequenced was central memory CD4+ T cells from blood. CDR3 in DNA: TGTGCCAGCAGCTTAGCGCCCAGGGGGGAGACCCAGTACTTC. Its translation: CASSLAPRGETQYF.